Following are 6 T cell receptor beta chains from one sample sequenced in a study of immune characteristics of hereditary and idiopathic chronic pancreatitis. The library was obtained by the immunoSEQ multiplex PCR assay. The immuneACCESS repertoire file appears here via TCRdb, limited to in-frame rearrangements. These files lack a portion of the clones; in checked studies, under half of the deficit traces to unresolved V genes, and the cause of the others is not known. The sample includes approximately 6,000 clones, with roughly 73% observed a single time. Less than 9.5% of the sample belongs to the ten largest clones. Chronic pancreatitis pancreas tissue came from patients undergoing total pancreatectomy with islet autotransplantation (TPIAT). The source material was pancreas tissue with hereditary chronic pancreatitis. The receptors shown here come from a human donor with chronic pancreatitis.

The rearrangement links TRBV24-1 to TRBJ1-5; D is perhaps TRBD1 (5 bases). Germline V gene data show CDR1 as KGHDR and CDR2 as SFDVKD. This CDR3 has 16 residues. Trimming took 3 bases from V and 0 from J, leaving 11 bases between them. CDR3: CATSDARGGSNQPQHF. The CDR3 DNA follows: TGTGCCACCAGTGATGCACGGGGGGGTAGCAATCAGCCCCAGCATTTT.

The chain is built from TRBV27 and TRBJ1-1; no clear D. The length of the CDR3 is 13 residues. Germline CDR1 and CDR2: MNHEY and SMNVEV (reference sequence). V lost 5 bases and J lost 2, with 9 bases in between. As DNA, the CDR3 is TGTGCCAGCAGTCAATACAGTAACACTGAAGCTTTCTTT. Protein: CASSQYSNTEAFF.

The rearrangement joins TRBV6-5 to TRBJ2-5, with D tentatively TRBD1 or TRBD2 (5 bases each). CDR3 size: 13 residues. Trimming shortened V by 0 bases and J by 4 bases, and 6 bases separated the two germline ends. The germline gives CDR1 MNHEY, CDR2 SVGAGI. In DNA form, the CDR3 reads TGTGCCAGCAGTTACTCGAGGGGAGAGACCCAGTACTTC. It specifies CASSYSRGETQYF.

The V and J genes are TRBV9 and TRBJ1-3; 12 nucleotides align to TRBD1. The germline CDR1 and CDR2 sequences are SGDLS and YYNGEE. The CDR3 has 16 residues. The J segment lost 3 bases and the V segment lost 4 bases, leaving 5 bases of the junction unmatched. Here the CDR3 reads CASSKGQGAGGNTIYF. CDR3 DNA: TGTGCCAGCAGCAAGGGACAGGGGGCAGGTGGAAACACCATATATTTT.

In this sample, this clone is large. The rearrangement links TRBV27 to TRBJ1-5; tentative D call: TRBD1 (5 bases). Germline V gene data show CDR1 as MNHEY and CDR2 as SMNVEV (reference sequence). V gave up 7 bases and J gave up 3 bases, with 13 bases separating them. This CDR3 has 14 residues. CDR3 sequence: CASTAGLPNQPQHF. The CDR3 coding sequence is TGTGCCAGCACGGCAGGGTTGCCCAATCAGCCCCAGCATTTT.

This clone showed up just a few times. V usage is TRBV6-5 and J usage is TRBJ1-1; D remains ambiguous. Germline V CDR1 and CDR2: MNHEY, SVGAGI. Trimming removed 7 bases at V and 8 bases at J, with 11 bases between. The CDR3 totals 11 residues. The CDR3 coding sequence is TGTGCCAGCACCGCCGAAGAAGAAGCTTTCTTT. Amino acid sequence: CASTAEEEAFF.